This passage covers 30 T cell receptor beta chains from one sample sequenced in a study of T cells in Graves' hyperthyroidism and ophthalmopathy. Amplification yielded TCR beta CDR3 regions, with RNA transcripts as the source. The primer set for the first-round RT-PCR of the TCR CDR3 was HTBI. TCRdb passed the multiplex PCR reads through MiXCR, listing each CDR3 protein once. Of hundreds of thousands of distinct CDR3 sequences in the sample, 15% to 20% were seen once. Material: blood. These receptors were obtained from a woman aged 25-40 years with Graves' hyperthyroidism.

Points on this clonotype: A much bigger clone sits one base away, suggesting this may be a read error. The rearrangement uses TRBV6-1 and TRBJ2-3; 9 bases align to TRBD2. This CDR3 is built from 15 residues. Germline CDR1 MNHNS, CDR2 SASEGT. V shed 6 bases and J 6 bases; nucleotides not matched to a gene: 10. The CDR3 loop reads CASSLTTSGEDTQYF. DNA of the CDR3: TGTGCCAGCAGCCTTACGACTAGCGGTGAGGATACGCAGTATTTT.

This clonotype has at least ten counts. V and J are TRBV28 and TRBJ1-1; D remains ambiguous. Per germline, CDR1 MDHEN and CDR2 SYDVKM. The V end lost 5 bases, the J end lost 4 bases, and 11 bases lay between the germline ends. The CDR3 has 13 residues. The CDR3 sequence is CASSPNEGTEAFF. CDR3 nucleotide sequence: TGTGCCAGCAGTCCCAATGAGGGCACTGAAGCTTTCTTT.

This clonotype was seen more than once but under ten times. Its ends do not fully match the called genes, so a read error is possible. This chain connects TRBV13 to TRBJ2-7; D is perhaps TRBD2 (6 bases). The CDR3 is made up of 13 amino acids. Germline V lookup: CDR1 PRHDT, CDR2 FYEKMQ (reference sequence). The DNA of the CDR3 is TGTGCCAGCGGCTTAACTAGCATCAACGAGCAGTACTTC. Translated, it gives CASGLTSINEQYF.

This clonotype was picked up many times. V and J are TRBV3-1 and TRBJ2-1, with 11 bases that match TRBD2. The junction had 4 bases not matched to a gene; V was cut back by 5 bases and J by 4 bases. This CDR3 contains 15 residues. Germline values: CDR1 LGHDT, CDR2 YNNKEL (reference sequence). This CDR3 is CASSSRLAGYNEQFF. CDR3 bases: TGTGCCAGCAGCTCTCGACTAGCGGGATACAATGAGCAGTTCTTC.

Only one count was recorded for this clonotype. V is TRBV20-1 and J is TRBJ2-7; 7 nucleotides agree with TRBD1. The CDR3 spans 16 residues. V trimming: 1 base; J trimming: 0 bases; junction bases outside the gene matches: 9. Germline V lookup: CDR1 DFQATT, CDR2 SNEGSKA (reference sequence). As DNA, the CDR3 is TGCAGTGCTAGAGCCCTCGACAGGGCCCTCTCCTACGAGCAGTACTTC. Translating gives CSARALDRALSYEQYF.

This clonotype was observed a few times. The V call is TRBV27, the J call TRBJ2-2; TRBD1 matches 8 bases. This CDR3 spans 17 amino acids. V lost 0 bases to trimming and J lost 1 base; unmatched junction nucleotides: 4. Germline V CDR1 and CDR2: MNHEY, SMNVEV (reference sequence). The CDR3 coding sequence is TGTGCCAGCAGTTTATCGACAGGGGTTGGGAACACCGGGGAGCTGTTTTTT. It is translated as CASSLSTGVGNTGELFF.

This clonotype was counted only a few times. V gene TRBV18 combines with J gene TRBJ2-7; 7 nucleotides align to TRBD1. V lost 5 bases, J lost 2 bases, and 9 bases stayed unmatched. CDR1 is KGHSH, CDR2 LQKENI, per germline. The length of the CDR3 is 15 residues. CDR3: CASSLSHQGAYEQYF. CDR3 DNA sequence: TGTGCCAGCTCATTGTCCCATCAGGGGGCCTACGAGCAGTACTTC.

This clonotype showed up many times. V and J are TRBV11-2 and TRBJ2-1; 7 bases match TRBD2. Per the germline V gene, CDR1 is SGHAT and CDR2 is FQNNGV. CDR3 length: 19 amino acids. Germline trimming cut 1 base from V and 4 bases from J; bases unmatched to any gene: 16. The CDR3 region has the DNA TGTGCCAGCAGCTTAGTCGGCTTTGGGGAGGGACCGGGTTACAATGAGCAGTTCTTC. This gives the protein CASSLVGFGEGPGYNEQFF.

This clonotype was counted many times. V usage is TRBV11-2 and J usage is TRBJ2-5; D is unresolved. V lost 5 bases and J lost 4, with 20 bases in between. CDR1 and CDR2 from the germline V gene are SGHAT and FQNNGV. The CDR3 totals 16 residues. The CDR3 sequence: CASSPGTLGLGETQYF. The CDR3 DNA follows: TGTGCCAGCAGCCCAGGAACCCTAGGTTTGGGAGAGACCCAGTACTTC.

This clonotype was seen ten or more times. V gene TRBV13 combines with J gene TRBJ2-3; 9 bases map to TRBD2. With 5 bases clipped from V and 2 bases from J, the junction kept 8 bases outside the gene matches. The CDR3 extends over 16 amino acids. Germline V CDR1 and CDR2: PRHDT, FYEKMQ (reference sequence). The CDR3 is CASSLPTSGPTDTQYF. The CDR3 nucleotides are TGTGCCAGCAGCCTACCAACTAGCGGGCCCACAGATACGCAGTATTTT.

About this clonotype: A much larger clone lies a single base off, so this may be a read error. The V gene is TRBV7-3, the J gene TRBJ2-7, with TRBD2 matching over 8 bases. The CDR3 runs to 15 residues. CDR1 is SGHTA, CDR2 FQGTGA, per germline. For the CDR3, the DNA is TGTGCCAGCAGCTCCCCGGCGGGAGGAACTAACGAGCGGTACTTC. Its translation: CASSSPAGGTNERYF.

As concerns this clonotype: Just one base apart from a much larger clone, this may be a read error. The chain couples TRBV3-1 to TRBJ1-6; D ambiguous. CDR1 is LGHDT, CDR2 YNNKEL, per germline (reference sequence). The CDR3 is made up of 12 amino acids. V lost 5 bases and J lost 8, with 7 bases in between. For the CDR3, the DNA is TGTGCCAGCAGCTTAATCGATTCACCCCTCCACTTT. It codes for CASSLIDSPLHF.

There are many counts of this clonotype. The CDR3: CASSPQSGGTDTQYF. The CDR3 DNA reads as TGTGCCAGCTCACCTCAGTCAGGCGGGACAGATACGCAGTATTTT. The V call is TRBV18, the J call TRBJ2-3, with a weak D call TRBD2 (5 bases). The ends were cut back, 3 bases at V and 3 bases at J, with 13 bases in the middle. This CDR3 contains 15 residues. Germline loops: CDR1 KGHSH, CDR2 LQKENI.

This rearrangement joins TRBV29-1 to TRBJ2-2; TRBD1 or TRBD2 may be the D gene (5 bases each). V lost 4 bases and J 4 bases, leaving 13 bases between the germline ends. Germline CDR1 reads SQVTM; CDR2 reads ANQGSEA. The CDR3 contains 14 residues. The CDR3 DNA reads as TGCAGCGTTGGGGGGTCAAGAGGCACCGGGGAGCTGTTTTTT. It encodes CSVGGSRGTGELFF.

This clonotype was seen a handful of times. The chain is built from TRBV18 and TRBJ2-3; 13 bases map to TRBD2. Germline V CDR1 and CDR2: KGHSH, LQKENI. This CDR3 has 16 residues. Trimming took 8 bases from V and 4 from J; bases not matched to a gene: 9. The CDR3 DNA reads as TGTGCCAGCGGACGGACTAGCGGGAGTATGTCAGATACGCAGTATTTT. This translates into CASGRTSGSMSDTQYF.

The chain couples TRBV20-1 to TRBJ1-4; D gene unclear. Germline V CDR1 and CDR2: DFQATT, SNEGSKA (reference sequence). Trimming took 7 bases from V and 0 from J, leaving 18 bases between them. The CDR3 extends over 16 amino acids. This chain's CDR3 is CSVNQLDTPTNEKLFF. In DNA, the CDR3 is TGCAGTGTAAATCAATTAGACACCCCAACTAATGAAAAACTGTTTTTT.

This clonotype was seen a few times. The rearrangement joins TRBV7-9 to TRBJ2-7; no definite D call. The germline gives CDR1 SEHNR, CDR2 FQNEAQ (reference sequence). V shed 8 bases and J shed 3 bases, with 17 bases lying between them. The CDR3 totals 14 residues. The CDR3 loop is CASATSLGHYEQYF. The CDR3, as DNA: TGTGCCAGCGCCACCTCGCTAGGCCACTACGAGCAGTACTTC.

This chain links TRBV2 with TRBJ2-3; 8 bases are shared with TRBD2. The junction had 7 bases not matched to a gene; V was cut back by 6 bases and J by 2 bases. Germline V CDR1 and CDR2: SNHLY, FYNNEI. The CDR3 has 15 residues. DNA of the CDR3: TGTGCCAGCAGACCCATAGCGGGGAACACAGATACGCAGTATTTT. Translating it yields CASRPIAGNTDTQYF.

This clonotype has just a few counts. CDR3 bases: TGCGCCAGCAGAAGAGGAGCTGGAATGACTGAAGCTTTCTTT. This encodes CASRRGAGMTEAFF. The V gene is TRBV5-1, the J gene TRBJ1-1; D is undetermined. The CDR3 sequence is 14 residues long. V was clipped by 5 bases and J by 5 bases, with 16 bases between them. Germline lookup yields CDR1 SGHRS and CDR2 YFSETQ. Full variable domain (missing parts from reference TRBV5-1 and TRBJ1-1): KAGVTQTPRYLIKTRGQQVTLSCSPISGHRSVSWYQQTPGQGLQFLFEYFSETQRNKGNFPGRFSGRQFSNSRSEMNVSTLELGDSALYLCASRRGAGMTEAFFGQGTRLTVV.

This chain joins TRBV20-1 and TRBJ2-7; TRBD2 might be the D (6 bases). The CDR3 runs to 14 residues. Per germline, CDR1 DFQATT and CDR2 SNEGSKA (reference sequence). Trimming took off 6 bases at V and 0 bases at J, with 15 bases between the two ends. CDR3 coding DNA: TGCAGTGCCGGGGGACGCAGGAGCTCCTACGAGCAGTACTTC. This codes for CSAGGRRSSYEQYF.

CDR3 residues: CASRTPNSYEQYF. The CDR3 region has the DNA TGTGCCAGCAGGACCCCTAATTCCTACGAGCAGTACTTC. The chain links TRBV6-1 to TRBJ2-7, with D uncertain. There are 13 residues in the CDR3. V lost 6 bases, J lost 1 base, and 10 bases lay in between. Germline lookup yields CDR1 MNHNS and CDR2 SASEGT.

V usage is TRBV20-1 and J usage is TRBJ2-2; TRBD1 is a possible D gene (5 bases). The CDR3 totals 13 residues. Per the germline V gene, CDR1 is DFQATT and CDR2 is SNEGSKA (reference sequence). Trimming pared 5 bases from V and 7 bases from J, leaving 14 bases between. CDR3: CSALSRADGELFF. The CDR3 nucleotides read TGCAGTGCTTTAAGCAGGGCTGACGGGGAGCTGTTTTTT.

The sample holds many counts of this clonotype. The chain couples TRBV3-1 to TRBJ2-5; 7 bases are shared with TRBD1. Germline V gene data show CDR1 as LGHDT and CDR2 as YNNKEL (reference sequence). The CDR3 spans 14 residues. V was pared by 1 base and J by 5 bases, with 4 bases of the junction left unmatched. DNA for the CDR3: TGTGCCAGCAGCCAAGCAATAGGGGGCGAGACCCAGTACTTC. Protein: CASSQAIGGETQYF.

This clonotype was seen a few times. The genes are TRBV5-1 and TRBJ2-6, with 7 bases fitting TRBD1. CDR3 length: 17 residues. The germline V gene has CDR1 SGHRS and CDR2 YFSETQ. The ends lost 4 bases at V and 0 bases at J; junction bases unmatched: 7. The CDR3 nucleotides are TGCGCCAGCAGCAAGGGACAGTCAAGCTCTGGGGCCAACGTCCTGACTTTC. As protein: CASSKGQSSSGANVLTF.

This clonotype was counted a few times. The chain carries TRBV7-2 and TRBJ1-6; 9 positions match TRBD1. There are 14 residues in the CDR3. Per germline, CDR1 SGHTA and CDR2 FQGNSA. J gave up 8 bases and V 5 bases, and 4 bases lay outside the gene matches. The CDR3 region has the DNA TGTGCCAGCAGCCGGGACAGGGAATATTCACCCCTCCACTTT. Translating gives CASSRDREYSPLHF.

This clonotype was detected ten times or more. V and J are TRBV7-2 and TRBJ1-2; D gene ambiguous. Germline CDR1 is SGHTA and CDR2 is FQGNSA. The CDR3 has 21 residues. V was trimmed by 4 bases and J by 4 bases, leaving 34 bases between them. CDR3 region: CASSWMVSGFRPRGEGYGYTF. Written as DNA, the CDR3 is TGTGCCAGCAGCTGGATGGTATCGGGGTTCAGACCGCGGGGAGAGGGCTATGGCTACACCTTC.

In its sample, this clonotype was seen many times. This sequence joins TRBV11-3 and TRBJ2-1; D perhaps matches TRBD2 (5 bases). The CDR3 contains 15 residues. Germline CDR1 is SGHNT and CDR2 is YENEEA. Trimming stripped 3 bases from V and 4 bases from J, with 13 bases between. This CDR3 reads CASSFEGGRYNEQFF. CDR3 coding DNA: TGTGCCAGCAGCTTTGAAGGAGGACGGTACAATGAGCAGTTCTTC.

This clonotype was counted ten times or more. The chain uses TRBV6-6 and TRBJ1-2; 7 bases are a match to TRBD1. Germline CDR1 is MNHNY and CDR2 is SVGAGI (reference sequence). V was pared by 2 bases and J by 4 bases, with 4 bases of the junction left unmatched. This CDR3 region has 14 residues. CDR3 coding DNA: TGTGCCAGCAGTTACGAAGGGGGCGGCTATGGCTACACCTTC. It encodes CASSYEGGGYGYTF.

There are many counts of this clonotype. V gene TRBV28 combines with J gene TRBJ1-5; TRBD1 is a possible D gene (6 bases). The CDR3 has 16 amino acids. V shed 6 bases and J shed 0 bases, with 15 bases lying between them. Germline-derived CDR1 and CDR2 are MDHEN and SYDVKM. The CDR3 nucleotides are TGTGCCAGCAGAAGTACAGGGTACAATAGCAATCAGCCCCAGCATTTT. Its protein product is CASRSTGYNSNQPQHF. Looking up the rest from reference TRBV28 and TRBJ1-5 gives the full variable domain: DVKVTQSSRYLVKRTGEKVFLECVQDMDHENMFWYRQDPGLGLRLIYFSYDVKMKEKGDIPEGYSVSREKKERFSLILESASTNQTSMYLCASRSTGYNSNQPQHFGDGTRLSIL.

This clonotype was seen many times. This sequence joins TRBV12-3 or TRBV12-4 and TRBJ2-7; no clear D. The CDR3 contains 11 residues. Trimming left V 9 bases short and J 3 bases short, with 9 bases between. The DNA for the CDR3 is TGTGCCAGTGGACCTCGCTACGAGCAGTACTTC. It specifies CASGPRYEQYF.